The next 5 T cell receptor beta chains were all read from a single sample in a study of identical twins (dated by TCRdb to 2016 to 2018). The protocol used for the library was 5' RACE. Instrument used: Illumina HiSeq 2000. The raw public data were reprocessed by TCRdb itself: fastp quality trimming at Q25, MiXCR clonotype calling, in-frame beta chains only. Here each entry gathers all rows of one CDR3 protein and keeps the most common genes and DNA. The table for this sample lists 300,000 to 400,000 distinct CDR3 sequences; approximately 8.8% of them were counted only once. The leading ten clones occupy roughly 8.7% of the sample. Input material: naive T cells sorted from blood. Per the publication, the cell subset or site label means: cells isolated with a human naive T-cell isolation kit. These receptors originate from a woman between 50 and 59 years old in good health.

This clonotype occurred a few times. The rearrangement links TRBV27 to TRBJ2-1; a possible D gene is TRBD1 (7 bases). The germline CDR1 and CDR2 sequences are MNHEY and SMNVEV (reference sequence). Trimming stripped 8 bases from V and 1 base from J, with 18 bases between. The CDR3 totals 16 residues. CDR3 nucleotide sequence: TGTGCCAGCCAGAAGGAGGGGGCGGAATCCTACAATGAGCAGTTCTTC. Protein product: CASQKEGAESYNEQFF.

This chain links TRBV6-5 with TRBJ2-1, with 7 bases identical to TRBD2. CDR3 length: 15 amino acids. The V segment lost 2 bases and the J segment 8 bases; nucleotides outside the gene matches: 9. Germline lookup yields CDR1 MNHEY and CDR2 SVGAGI. The DNA for the CDR3 is TGTGCCAGCAGTTACCGGCGGGAGCGTAGGTATGAGCAGTTCTTC. Encoded protein: CASSYRRERRYEQFF.

V is TRBV7-9 and J is TRBJ1-1; D is undetermined. Trimming stripped 1 base from V and 4 bases from J, with 10 bases between. There are 14 residues in the CDR3. Germline V lookup: CDR1 SEHNR, CDR2 FQNEAQ (reference sequence). CDR3 nucleotides: TGTGCCAGCAGCTTAGAAGGCGTTTTCACTGAAGCTTTCTTT. It yields the protein CASSLEGVFTEAFF.

The genes are TRBV24-1 and TRBJ2-1; weak D call: TRBD2 (6 bases). The germline V gene has CDR1 KGHDR and CDR2 SFDVKD. CDR3 size: 15 residues. Trimming cost V 5 bases and J 5 bases, with 15 bases left between them. The CDR3 DNA reads TGTGCCACCAGTGTACCGTCCCGGGGGAACAATGAGCAGTTCTTC. Residues: CATSVPSRGNNEQFF.

This clonotype turned up a few times. The chain uses TRBV6-6 and TRBJ2-1; TRBD2 agrees at 9 bases. Germline-derived CDR1 and CDR2 are MNHNY and SVGAGI (reference sequence). The ends lost 6 bases at V and 9 bases at J; junction bases unmatched: 9. The CDR3 covers 14 residues. CDR3 region: CASSPPGTSFEQFF. CDR3 in DNA: TGTGCCAGCAGCCCCCCGGGGACTAGCTTTGAGCAGTTCTTC.